The 27 T cell receptor beta chains below come from one sample, sequenced in a study of cytomegalovirus exposure and HLA in healthy donors. The PCR ran on 60 Vbeta and 13 Jbeta primers. This table comes from immunoSEQ multiplex PCR, and its TCRdb copy is limited to in-frame clones, with some not included. There are approximately 180,000 clones in the sample; roughly nine tenths occur only once, and roughly 0.23% lies in the top ten. Sequencing was carried out using PBMCs. The receptors were gathered from a girl in the first two years of life in good health and CMV-seronegative.

This clone occurred once. The gene calls are TRBV2 and TRBJ1-1; a weak D match, TRBD1 (5 bases). CDR1 is SNHLY and CDR2 is FYNNEI in the germline V gene. The CDR3 consists of 13 residues. Trimming cost V 6 bases and J 4 bases, with 12 bases left between them. CDR3 loop: CASRDTVITEAFF. The CDR3 region has the DNA TGTGCCAGCAGGGACACGGTTATCACTGAAGCTTTCTTT. Filled out from reference TRBV2 and TRBJ1-1, the complete variable domain reads EPEVTQTPSHQVTQMGQEVILRCVPISNHLYFYWYRQILGQKVEFLVSFYNNEISEKSEIFDDQFSVERPDGSNFTLKIRSTKLEDSAMYFCASRDTVITEAFFGQGTRLTVV.

The V and J genes are TRBV27 and TRBJ1-5, with a tentative D call TRBD1 (6 bases). V dropped 2 bases and J dropped 1 base, with 6 bases sitting between them. From germline, CDR1 is MNHEY and CDR2 SMNVEV (reference sequence). The CDR3 spans 14 residues. The CDR3 loop reads CASSLTGSNQPQHF. CDR3 nucleotides: TGTGCCAGCAGTTTAACAGGGAGCAATCAGCCCCAGCATTTT.

The J gene is TRBJ2-3, the V gene TRBV7-3; D gene ambiguous. The CDR3 spans 13 residues. Germline V lookup: CDR1 SGHTA, CDR2 FQGTGA. The ends were cut back, 0 bases at V and 6 bases at J, with 7 bases in the middle. CDR3 sequence: CASSLTFSDTQYF. CDR3 bases: TGTGCCAGCAGCTTAACGTTTAGCGATACGCAGTATTTT.

The chain has TRBV30 and TRBJ2-7; 8 nucleotides agree with TRBD1. CDR3 length: 13 residues. Germline CDR1 GTSNPN, CDR2 SVGIG (reference sequence). The V segment lost 3 bases and the J segment 2 bases; nucleotides outside the gene matches: 3. This chain's CDR3 is CAWSTGGTYEQYF. CDR3 sequence (DNA): TGTGCCTGGAGCACAGGGGGAACCTACGAGCAGTACTTC.

This clone was detected once. The rearrangement joins TRBV7-2 to TRBJ2-7; D may be TRBD1 (7 bases). The CDR3 length is 15 residues. Germline V gene data show CDR1 as SGHTA and CDR2 as FQGNSA. The V gene lost 2 bases and the J gene lost 4 bases, with 15 bases spanning the gap. The CDR3 DNA follows: TGTGCCAGCAGCTTAAAAACAGGGGAGGCGTACGAGCAGTACTTC. Its protein is CASSLKTGEAYEQYF.

The rearrangement uses TRBV5-1 and TRBJ2-2; a weak D match, TRBD2 (6 bases). This CDR3 comprises 16 residues. CDR1 is SGHRS and CDR2 is YFSETQ in the germline V gene. V lost 2 bases, J lost 3 bases, and 14 bases lay in between. CDR3 loop: CASSFPAGSHTGELFF. As DNA, the CDR3 is TGCGCCAGCAGCTTCCCCGCGGGGTCGCACACCGGGGAGCTGTTTTTT.

The gene calls are TRBV9 and TRBJ1-6; no definite D call. Germline V lookup: CDR1 SGDLS, CDR2 YYNGEE. This CDR3 spans 14 amino acids. V lost 4 bases and J 6 bases, leaving 11 bases between the germline ends. The DNA for the CDR3 is TGTGCCAGCAGCCCGCGGACTGTTAATTCACCCCTCCACTTT. The encoded protein is CASSPRTVNSPLHF. Full variable domain (outside the CDR3, taken from reference TRBV9 and TRBJ1-6): DSGVTQTPKHLITATGQRVTLRCSPRSGDLSVYWYQQSLDQGLQFLIQYYNGEERAKGNILERFSAQQFPDLHSELNLSSLELGDSALYFCASSPRTVNSPLHFGNGTRLTVT.

Turning to this clone: Additional DNA sequences in this sample encode the identical CDR3. The chain carries TRBV7-9 and TRBJ2-5, with unresolved D. The CDR3 totals 11 residues. Trimming removed 4 bases from V and 5 bases from J, with 5 bases in between. Germline CDR1 and CDR2: SEHNR and FQNEAQ (reference sequence). The CDR3 sequence is CASSSQETQYF. The CDR3 DNA follows: TGTGCCAGCAGCTCTCAGGAGACCCAGTACTTC. The variable domain in full, completed from reference TRBV7-9 and TRBJ2-5, reads DTGVSQNPRHKITKRGQNVTFRCDPISEHNRLYWYRQTLGQGPEFLTYFQNEAQLEKSRLLSDRFSAERPKGSFSTLEIQRTEQGDSAMYLCASSSQETQYFGPGTRLLVL.

A word on this clone: The same CDR3 arises from other DNA sequences in this sample as well. The V gene is TRBV25-1, the J gene TRBJ2-2; weak D call: TRBD2 (5 bases). The CDR3 runs to 15 residues. V lost 3 bases and J lost 0, with 8 bases in between. Germline assignment: CDR1 MGHDK and CDR2 SYGVNS. The CDR3 spells CASSDTGSNTGELFF. CDR3 coding DNA: TGTGCCAGCAGTGATACGGGATCGAACACCGGGGAGCTGTTTTTT. The whole variable domain, filled in from reference TRBV25-1 and TRBJ2-2, reads EADIYQTPRYLVIGTGKKITLECSQTMGHDKMYWYQQDPGMELHLIHYSYGVNSTEKGDLSSESTVSRIRTEHFPLTLESARPSHTSQYLCASSDTGSNTGELFFGEGSRLTVL.

The chain is built from TRBV27 and TRBJ2-1, with D perhaps TRBD2 (6 bases). The CDR3 length is 13 residues. From germline, CDR1 is MNHEY and CDR2 SMNVEV (reference sequence). The ends were cut back, 6 bases at V and 7 bases at J, with 13 bases in the middle. DNA for the CDR3: TGTGCCAGCAGGACTAGGGTGGGGAATGAGCAGTTCTTC. This encodes CASRTRVGNEQFF.

Remarks on this clone: The same CDR3 can be traced to other DNA sequences in this sample. The V and J genes are TRBV2 and TRBJ2-6, with TRBD1 matching over 12 bases. Germline values: CDR1 SNHLY, CDR2 FYNNEI. The ends lost 5 bases at V and 2 bases at J; junction bases unmatched: 10. The CDR3 consists of 19 residues. The CDR3 region has the DNA TGTGCCAGCAGTTCCGGGACAGGGGGCGCATGGGCTGGGGCCAACGTCCTGACTTTC. Its translation is CASSSGTGGAWAGANVLTF.

The chain joins TRBV7-8 to TRBJ2-1, with a weak D call TRBD2 (6 bases). This CDR3 is built from 14 residues. Germline CDR1 reads SGHVS; CDR2 reads FQNEAQ. V was clipped by 5 bases and J by 5 bases, with 13 bases between them. DNA for the CDR3: TGTGCCAGCAGCCCAGCTAGCGCGCACAATGAGCAGTTCTTC. This encodes CASSPASAHNEQFF.

The chain has TRBV28 and TRBJ1-5; weak D call: TRBD1 (6 bases). The germline V gene encodes CDR1 MDHEN and CDR2 SYDVKM. The CDR3 spans 15 residues. The V end lost 3 bases, the J end lost 7 bases, and 16 bases lay between the germline ends. In DNA form, the CDR3 reads TGTGCCAGCAGTTTTGCAAGGGGGATGGGCCAGCCCCAGCATTTT. It translates to CASSFARGMGQPQHF.

The rearrangement links TRBV19 to TRBJ1-3; the D gene is possibly TRBD1 (5 bases). Germline CDR1 is LNHDA and CDR2 is SQIVND (reference sequence). The CDR3 has 12 residues. Trimming pared 7 bases from V and 7 bases from J, leaving 11 bases between. The CDR3 spells CASKGVWNTIYF. CDR3 bases: TGTGCCAGTAAAGGGGTCTGGAACACCATATATTTT.

V is TRBV5-7 and J is TRBJ1-1; 9 bases agree with TRBD1. TRBV5-7 is an ORF, and what it does is uncertain. The V gene end was trimmed by 6 bases and the J gene end by 6 bases; junction bases not matched to a gene: 12. CDR3 size: 15 residues. CDR3 sequence reads: CASKPGQGCVAEAFF. CDR3 DNA sequence: TGTGCCAGCAAACCGGGACAGGGATGTGTCGCTGAAGCTTTCTTT.

This chain's CDR3 is CATNLAGASPDTQYF. As DNA, the CDR3 is TGTGCCACTAATCTAGCGGGGGCCTCCCCAGATACGCAGTATTTT. The V gene is TRBV6-6, the J gene TRBJ2-3; 10 bases fit TRBD2. The germline CDR1 and CDR2 sequences are MNHNY and SVGAGI (reference sequence). Trimming cost V 10 bases and J 4 bases; bases outside gene matches: 11. The CDR3 runs 15 residues.

The sample holds a few counts of this clone. Other DNA sequences in the same sample also yield this CDR3. The rearrangement links TRBV9 to TRBJ1-1; 7 bases line up with TRBD1. The J segment lost 1 base and the V segment lost 0 bases, leaving 0 bases of the junction unmatched. The CDR3 contains 14 residues. The germline V gene has CDR1 SGDLS and CDR2 YYNGEE. This CDR3 reads CASSVGTGNTEAFF. CDR3 DNA sequence: TGTGCCAGCAGCGTAGGGACAGGGAACACTGAAGCTTTCTTT.

The genes are TRBV23-1 and TRBJ1-1; D is unresolved. TRBV23-1 is identified as an open reading frame with a role that is uncertain. Trimming removed 10 bases at V and 9 bases at J, with 12 bases between. The CDR3 contains 10 residues. The CDR3 DNA reads TGCGCCACTCAGATCGGGAAAGCTTTCTTT. Protein sequence: CATQIGKAFF.

This rearrangement joins TRBV10-3 to TRBJ2-7; D not resolved. CDR3 length: 12 amino acids. Germline loops: CDR1 ENHRY, CDR2 SYGVKD. The V and J ends lost 8 bases and 1 base respectively, with 9 bases between them. The CDR3 DNA follows: TGTGCCATCCACGGGTCATCCTACGAGCAGTACTTC. This gives the protein CAIHGSSYEQYF.

The V call is TRBV5-3, the J call TRBJ2-7, with D perhaps TRBD1 (6 bases). TRBV5-3 is an ORF for which the function is uncertain. Trimming removed 0 bases at V and 2 bases at J, with 15 bases between. The CDR3 is 16 residues long. The CDR3 DNA reads as TGTGCCAGAAGCTTGGCCAGGACAGATTCAGCCTACGAGCAGTACTTC. This encodes CARSLARTDSAYEQYF.

The rearrangement links TRBV23-1 to TRBJ1-3, with D perhaps TRBD1 (5 bases). TRBV23-1 belongs to the ORF category, with a function that is uncertain. V lost 3 bases, J lost 4 bases, and 16 bases lay in between. This CDR3 is 16 amino acids long. The CDR3 spells CASSHCGRVTGNTIYF. As DNA, the CDR3 is TGCGCCAGCAGTCACTGTGGCAGGGTGACAGGAAACACCATATATTTT.

In the case of this clone: This specimen includes other DNA sequences encoding the same CDR3. DNA of the CDR3: TGCGCCAGCAGCTTGGCTGGGGGCGCAGAGACCCAGTACTTC. This codes for CASSLAGGAETQYF. This rearrangement joins TRBV5-1 to TRBJ2-5, with D tentatively TRBD1 (6 bases). Germline-derived CDR1 and CDR2 are SGHRS and YFSETQ. V was trimmed by 0 bases and J by 4 bases, leaving 10 bases between them. The CDR3 totals 14 residues.

This chain links TRBV10-3 with TRBJ2-5; 8 bases map to TRBD1. Germline V gene data show CDR1 as ENHRY and CDR2 as SYGVKD. V gave up 8 bases and J gave up 5 bases; unmatched junction bases: 7. CDR3 length equals 13 residues. The CDR3, as DNA: TGTGCCATCTCGACAGGGGCGGGGGAGACCCAGTACTTC. The encoded protein is CAISTGAGETQYF.

As DNA, the CDR3 is TGTGCCTGGAGTGTTGGCGGGGAAACGTATTTT. The encoded protein is CAWSVGGETYF. The chain combines TRBV30 with TRBJ2-3; possibly TRBD2 for D (6 bases). The germline V and J ends were trimmed by 0 bases and 14 bases, with 12 bases remaining between them. The CDR3 consists of 11 residues. CDR1 is GTSNPN, CDR2 SVGIG, per germline (reference sequence).

The chain links TRBV19 to TRBJ2-7, with 7 bases aligning to TRBD1. CDR3 length: 15 residues. Germline CDR1 LNHDA, CDR2 SQIVND (reference sequence). Losses at the gene ends were 3 bases for V and 0 bases for J; bases not matched to a gene: 5. CDR3 sequence reads: CASSIRGGLSYEQYF. The DNA for the CDR3 is TGTGCCAGTAGTATCCGAGGGGGCCTCTCCTACGAGCAGTACTTC.

The chain employs TRBV19 and TRBJ1-6; 7 bases are a match to TRBD1. The germline V gene encodes CDR1 LNHDA and CDR2 SQIVND (reference sequence). The CDR3 runs to 14 residues. Trimming removed 9 bases from V and 4 bases from J; junction bases left unmatched: 6. The CDR3 coding sequence is TGTGCCAGCGCGACAGGGTATTATAATTCACCCCTCCACTTT. Its protein product is CASATGYYNSPLHF.

The V gene is TRBV10-3, the J gene TRBJ1-2; TRBD1 might be the D (6 bases). V dropped 10 bases and J dropped 4 bases, with 19 bases sitting between them. From germline, CDR1 is ENHRY and CDR2 SYGVKD. The CDR3 is made up of 14 amino acids. Here the CDR3 reads CATLRTGPVYGYTF. DNA for the CDR3: TGTGCCACATTAAGAACAGGGCCCGTCTATGGCTACACCTTC.